The T cell receptor (beta chain) described here comes from a study of T cell responses to AZD1222 COVID-19 vaccine. This CDR3 is 15 amino acids long. Germline V gene sequence: CDR1 MDHEN, CDR2 SYDVKM. Trimming took 3 bases from V and 7 from J, leaving 16 bases between them. Produced via immunoSEQ multiplex PCR; TCRdb's table is partial and in-frame only. This table has some 100,000 clones, 87% appearing once. Source: peripheral blood, taken on day 0 of AZD1222 vaccination. The sequence derives from an adult in good health. The chain joins TRBV28 to TRBJ1-5, with D possibly TRBD1 on 6 matching bases. Written as DNA, the CDR3 is TGTGCCAGCAGTTTGTGGGGGCCCCAACGACAGCCCCAGCATTTT. This gives the protein CASSLWGPQRQPQHF.